This T cell receptor (beta chain) was captured in a study of T cell responses to AZD1222 COVID-19 vaccine. Findings and caveats of the study: Only a handful of AZD1222 recipients were seropositive at baseline.

As concerns this clone: Antigen: not known.

The germline gives CDR1 MDHEN, CDR2 SYDVKM. This CDR3 contains 15 residues. Trimming stripped 6 bases from V and 3 bases from J, with 18 bases between. Sequencing used immunoSEQ multiplex PCR; TCRdb keeps in-frame clones, though not all of them. The data contain 150,000 to 200,000 clones, 90% to 95% of them singletons. The sample here was peripheral blood, taken on day 0 of AZD1222 vaccination. This chain connects TRBV28 to TRBJ2-7; D gene unclear. The source of this sequence is an adult in good health. This CDR3 reads CASSPFRVQNYEQYF. CDR3 sequence (DNA): TGTGCCAGCAGCCCGTTTAGAGTCCAAAACTACGAGCAGTACTTC.